This TCR beta chain is drawn from a study of blood T cell repertoires in COVID-19 (dated by TCRdb to 2018 to 2020). About the study as a whole: Samples from collaborators originated in the United States, Italy and Spain and spanned both the acute and convalescent phases of COVID-19. Sample metadata almost always included a de-identified subject ID, COVID-19 status, age in years and sex. HLA class I and class II types, where available, came from metadata supplied by the sample provider rather than from assay-based typing. The samples were drawn from the first 160 participants of the ongoing ImmuneRACE study and from over 950 subjects provided by 6 global collaborators. The repertoires were released in a freely available public database intended as a resource for research on the immune response to SARS-CoV-2. The material from the prospective study consisted of cDNA or gDNA derived from T cells, B-cell-depleted T cells, or PBMCs. Deeply sampled blood TCRbeta repertoires from subjects exposed to, actively infected with, or recovered from COVID-19 were included in the dataset.

Of note for this clone: Its antigen is still unknown. No base quality information exists; no much larger clone differs at one position.

The paper as a whole reports these results and caveats: The quantity of clinical and demographic metadata differed by source and by participant and was supplied without curation.

According to the germline V gene, CDR1 reads SQVTM and CDR2 reads ANQGSEA. V is trimmed back by 7 bases and J by 6 bases, and the junction contains 6 bases that no gene match accounts for. From cysteine to phenylalanine, the CDR3 is 13 amino acids long. Here the CDR3 DNA is all that survives: 39 bases in frame from base 1. The collaborating institutions used their own protocols to collect whole blood in K2EDTA tubes. For TCRbeta analysis, collaborator samples were shipped as frozen whole blood, as isolated PBMCs, or as DNA extracted from either sample type. The immunoSEQ Assay, a bias-controlled multiplex PCR, was used to amplify TCRbeta CDR3 regions from genomic DNA. Turning to the authors' computational methods: Nucleated cell counts per sample were estimated from amplification of reference gene primers within the assay. To quantify the absolute abundance of each unique TCRbeta CDR3 rearrangement, sequence reads were collapsed and filtered. Productive Simpson clonality was computed per sample as the square root of Simpson's diversity index over productive rearrangements. As stored in TCRdb, this immuneACCESS dataset retains in-frame rearrangements with V and J assigned. A fraction of the clones does not appear; measured against another copy, unresolved V genes explain less than half of the discrepancy, and the remainder lacks a known reason. V and J calls and clone size are as listed in that table; D and trimming were resolved from the DNA. This sample holds some 150,000 clones; 87% were observed only once. The top ten clones comprise about 4.2% of the sample.

The sequence was collected from a woman aged 60-75 years with active or convalescent COVID-19. This receptor chain uses TRBV29-1 and TRBJ2-2; the central 9 bases match TRBD1. The sequenced sample was peripheral blood. The DNA sequence is TGCAGCGGGGGACAGGGTGTGTCCGGGGAGCTGTTTTTT. Its coded protein is CSGGQGVSGELFF.